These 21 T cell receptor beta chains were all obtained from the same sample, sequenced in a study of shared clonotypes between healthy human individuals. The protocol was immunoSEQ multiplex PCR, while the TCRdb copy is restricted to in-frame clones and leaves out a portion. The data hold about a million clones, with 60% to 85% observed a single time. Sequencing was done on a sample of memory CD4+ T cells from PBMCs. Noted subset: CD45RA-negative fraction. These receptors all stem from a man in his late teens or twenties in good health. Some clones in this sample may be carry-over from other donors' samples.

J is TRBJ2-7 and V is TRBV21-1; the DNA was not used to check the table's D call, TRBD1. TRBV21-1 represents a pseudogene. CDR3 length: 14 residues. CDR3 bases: TGTGCCAGCAGTCCGGGACAGGGGGCCCACGAGCAGTACTTC. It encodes CASSPGQGAHEQYF.

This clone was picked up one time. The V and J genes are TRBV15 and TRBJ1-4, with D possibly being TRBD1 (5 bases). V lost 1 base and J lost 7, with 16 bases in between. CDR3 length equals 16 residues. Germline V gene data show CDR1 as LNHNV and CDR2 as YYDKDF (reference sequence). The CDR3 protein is CATSRGTGTWGEKLFF. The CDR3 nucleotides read TGTGCCACCAGCAGAGGGACCGGGACCTGGGGTGAAAAACTGTTTTTT.

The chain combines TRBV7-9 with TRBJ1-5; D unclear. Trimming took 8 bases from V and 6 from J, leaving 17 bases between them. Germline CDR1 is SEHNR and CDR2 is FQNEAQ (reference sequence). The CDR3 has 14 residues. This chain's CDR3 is CASGTDPPGQPQHF. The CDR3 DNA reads TGTGCCAGCGGAACGGACCCACCAGGTCAGCCCCAGCATTTT. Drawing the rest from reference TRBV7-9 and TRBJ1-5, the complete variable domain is DTGVSQNPRHKITKRGQNVTFRCDPISEHNRLYWYRQTLGQGPEFLTYFQNEAQLEKSRLLSDRFSAERPKGSFSTLEIQRTEQGDSAMYLCASGTDPPGQPQHFGDGTRLSIL.

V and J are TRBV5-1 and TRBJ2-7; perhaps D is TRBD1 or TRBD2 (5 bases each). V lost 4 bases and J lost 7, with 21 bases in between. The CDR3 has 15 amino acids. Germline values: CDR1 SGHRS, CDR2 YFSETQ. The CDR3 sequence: CASSPGTEGTGEQYF. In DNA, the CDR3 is TGCGCCAGCAGCCCAGGGACCGAGGGCACTGGGGAGCAGTACTTC.

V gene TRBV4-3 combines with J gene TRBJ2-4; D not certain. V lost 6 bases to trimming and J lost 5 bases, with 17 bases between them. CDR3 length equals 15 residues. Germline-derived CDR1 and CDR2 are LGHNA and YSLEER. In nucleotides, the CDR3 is TGCGCCAGCAGGTCTTACACGGACCCCCAAAACATTCAGTACTTC. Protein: CASRSYTDPQNIQYF.

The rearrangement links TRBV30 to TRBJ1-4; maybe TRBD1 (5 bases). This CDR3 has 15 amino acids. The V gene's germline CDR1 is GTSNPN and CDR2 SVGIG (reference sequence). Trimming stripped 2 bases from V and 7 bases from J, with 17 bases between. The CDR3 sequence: CAWSPKQGSGEKLFF. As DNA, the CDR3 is TGTGCCTGGAGTCCCAAGCAGGGAAGCGGTGAAAAACTGTTTTTT.

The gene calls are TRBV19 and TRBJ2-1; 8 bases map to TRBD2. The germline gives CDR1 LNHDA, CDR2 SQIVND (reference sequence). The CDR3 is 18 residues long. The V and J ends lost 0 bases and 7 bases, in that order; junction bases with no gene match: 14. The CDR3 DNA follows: TGTGCCAGTAGTATAGAGACCGGGGGACTAGGGATGGGGAATGAGCAGTTCTTC. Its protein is CASSIETGGLGMGNEQFF. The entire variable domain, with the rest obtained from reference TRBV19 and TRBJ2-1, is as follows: DGGITQSPKYLFRKEGQNVTLSCEQNLNHDAMYWYRQDPGQGLRLIYYSQIVNDFQKGDIAEGYSVSREKKESFPLTVTSAQKNPTAFYLCASSIETGGLGMGNEQFFGPGTRLTVL.

The DNA for the CDR3 is TGTGCCAGCAGCCAAGAGGTTGGCAGGGGGGAGACCCAGTACTTC. Translating it yields CASSQEVGRGETQYF. V gene TRBV14 combines with J gene TRBJ2-5; 7 nucleotides line up with TRBD1. V was clipped by 0 bases and J by 5 bases; unmatched bases: 6. From germline, CDR1 is SGHDN and CDR2 FVKESK. There are 15 residues in the CDR3.

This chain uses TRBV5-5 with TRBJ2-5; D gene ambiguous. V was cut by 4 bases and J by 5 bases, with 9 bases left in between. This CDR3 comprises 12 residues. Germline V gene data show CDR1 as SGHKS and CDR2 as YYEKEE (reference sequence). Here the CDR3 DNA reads TGTGCCAGCAGCCCCCATGGGGAGACCCAGTACTTC. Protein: CASSPHGETQYF. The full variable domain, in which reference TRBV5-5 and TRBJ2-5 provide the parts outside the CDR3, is DAGVTQSPTHLIKTRGQQVTLRCSPISGHKSVSWYQQVLGQGPQFIFQYYEKEERGRGNFPDRFSARQFPNYSSELNVNALLLGDSALYLCASSPHGETQYFGPGTRLLVL.

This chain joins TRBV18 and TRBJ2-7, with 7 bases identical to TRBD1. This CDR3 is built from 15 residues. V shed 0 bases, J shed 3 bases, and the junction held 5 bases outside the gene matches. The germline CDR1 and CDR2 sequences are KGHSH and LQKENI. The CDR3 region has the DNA TGTGCCAGCTCACCACCGTCACAGGGGAGCTACGAGCAGTACTTC. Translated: CASSPPSQGSYEQYF.

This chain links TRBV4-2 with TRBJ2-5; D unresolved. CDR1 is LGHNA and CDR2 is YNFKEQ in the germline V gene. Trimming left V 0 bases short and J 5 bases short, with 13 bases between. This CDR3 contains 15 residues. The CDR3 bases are TGTGCCAGCAGCCAAGAAAGTATTACCGCGGAGACCCAGTACTTC. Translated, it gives CASSQESITAETQYF.

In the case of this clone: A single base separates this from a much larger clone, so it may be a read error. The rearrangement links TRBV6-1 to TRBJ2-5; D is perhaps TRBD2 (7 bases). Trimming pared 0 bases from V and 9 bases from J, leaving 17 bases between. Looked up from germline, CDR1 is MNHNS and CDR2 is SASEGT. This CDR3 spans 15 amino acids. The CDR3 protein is CASSEAEGGLGAQYF. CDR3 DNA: TGTGCCAGCAGTGAAGCGGAGGGGGGGTTAGGGGCCCAGTACTTC.

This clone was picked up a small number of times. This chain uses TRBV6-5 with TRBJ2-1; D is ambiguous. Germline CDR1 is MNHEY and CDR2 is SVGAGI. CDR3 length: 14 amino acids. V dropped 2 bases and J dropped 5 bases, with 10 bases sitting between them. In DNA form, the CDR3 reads TGTGCCAGCAGTTACGGGCCGATAAACAATGAGCAGTTCTTC. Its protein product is CASSYGPINNEQFF.

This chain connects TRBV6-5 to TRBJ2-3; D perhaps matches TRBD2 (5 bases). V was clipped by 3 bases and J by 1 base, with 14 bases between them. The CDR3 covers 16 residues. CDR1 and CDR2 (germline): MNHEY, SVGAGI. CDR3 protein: CASSYRSGPGTDTQYF. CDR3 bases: TGTGCCAGCAGTTATCGGAGCGGACCGGGCACAGATACGCAGTATTTT.

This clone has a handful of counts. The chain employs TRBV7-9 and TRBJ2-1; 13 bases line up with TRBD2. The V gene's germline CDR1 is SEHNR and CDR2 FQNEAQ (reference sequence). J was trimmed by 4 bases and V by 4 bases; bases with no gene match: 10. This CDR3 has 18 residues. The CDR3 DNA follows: TGTGCCAGCAGCTCCCCCCCCGGGACTAGCGGGAAGTACAATGAGCAGTTCTTC. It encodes CASSSPPGTSGKYNEQFF.

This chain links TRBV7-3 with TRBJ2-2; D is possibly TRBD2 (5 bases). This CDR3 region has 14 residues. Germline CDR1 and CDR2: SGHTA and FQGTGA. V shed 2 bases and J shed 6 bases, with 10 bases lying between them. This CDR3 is CASSLGSSAGELFF. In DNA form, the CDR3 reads TGTGCCAGCAGCTTAGGGAGTAGCGCCGGGGAGCTGTTTTTT.

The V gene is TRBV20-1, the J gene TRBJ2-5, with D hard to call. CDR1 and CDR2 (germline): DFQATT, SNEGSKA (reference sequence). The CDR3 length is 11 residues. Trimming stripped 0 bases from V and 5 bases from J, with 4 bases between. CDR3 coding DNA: TGCAGTGCTAGAGATGCGGAGACCCAGTACTTC. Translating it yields CSARDAETQYF.

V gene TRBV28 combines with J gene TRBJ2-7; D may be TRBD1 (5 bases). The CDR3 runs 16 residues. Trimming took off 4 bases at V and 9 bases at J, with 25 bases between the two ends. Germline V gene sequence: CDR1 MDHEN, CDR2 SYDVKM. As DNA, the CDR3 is TGTGCCAGCAGTTCCCACCCAGAGCAGAACAGGCCTGGGCAGTACTTC. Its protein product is CASSSHPEQNRPGQYF.

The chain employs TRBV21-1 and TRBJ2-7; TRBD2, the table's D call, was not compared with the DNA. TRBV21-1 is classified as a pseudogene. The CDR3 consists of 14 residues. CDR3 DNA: TGTGCCAGCAGCAAAAGCGGCAGCTCCTACGAGCAGTACTTC. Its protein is CASSKSGSSYEQYF.

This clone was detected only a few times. The CDR3 sequence: CASSIVRTSGRYEQYF. The CDR3 nucleotides read TGTGCCAGTAGTATAGTTCGGACTAGCGGGAGATACGAGCAGTACTTC. The V and J genes are TRBV19 and TRBJ2-7, with 13 nucleotides matching TRBD2. CDR1 and CDR2 from the germline V gene are LNHDA and SQIVND (reference sequence). The CDR3 is 16 amino acids. V shed 1 base, J shed 4 bases, and the junction held 4 bases outside the gene matches.

Here the CDR3 reads CASRSQGSEGYTF. DNA for the CDR3: TGTGCCAGCAGATCGCAGGGTTCGGAGGGCTACACCTTC. The chain employs TRBV28 and TRBJ1-2, with D tentatively TRBD1 (5 bases). CDR3 length: 13 amino acids. Trimming stripped 6 bases from V and 8 bases from J, with 16 bases between. Germline loops: CDR1 MDHEN, CDR2 SYDVKM.